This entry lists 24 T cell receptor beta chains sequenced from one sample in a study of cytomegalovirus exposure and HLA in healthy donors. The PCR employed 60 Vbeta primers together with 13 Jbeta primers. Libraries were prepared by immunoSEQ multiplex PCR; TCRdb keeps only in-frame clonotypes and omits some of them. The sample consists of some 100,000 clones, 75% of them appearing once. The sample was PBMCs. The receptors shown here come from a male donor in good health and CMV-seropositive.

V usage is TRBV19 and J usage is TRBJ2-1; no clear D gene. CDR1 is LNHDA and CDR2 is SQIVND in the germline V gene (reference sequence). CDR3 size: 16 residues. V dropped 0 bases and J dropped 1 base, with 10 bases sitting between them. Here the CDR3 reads CASSIEWAGSYNEQFF. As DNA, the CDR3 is TGTGCCAGTAGTATAGAGTGGGCAGGTTCCTACAATGAGCAGTTCTTC.

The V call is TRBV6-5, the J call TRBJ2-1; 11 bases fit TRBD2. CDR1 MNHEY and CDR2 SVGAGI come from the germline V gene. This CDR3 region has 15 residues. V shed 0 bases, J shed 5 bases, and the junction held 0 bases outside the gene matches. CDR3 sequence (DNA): TGTGCCAGCAGTTACTCGACTAGCGGGGACAATGAGCAGTTCTTC. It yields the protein CASSYSTSGDNEQFF.

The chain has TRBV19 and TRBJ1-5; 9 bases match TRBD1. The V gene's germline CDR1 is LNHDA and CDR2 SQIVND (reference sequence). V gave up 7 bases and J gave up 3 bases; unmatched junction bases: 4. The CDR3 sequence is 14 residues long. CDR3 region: CASNGQGNNQPQHF. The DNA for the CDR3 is TGTGCCAGTAACGGACAGGGGAACAATCAGCCCCAGCATTTT.

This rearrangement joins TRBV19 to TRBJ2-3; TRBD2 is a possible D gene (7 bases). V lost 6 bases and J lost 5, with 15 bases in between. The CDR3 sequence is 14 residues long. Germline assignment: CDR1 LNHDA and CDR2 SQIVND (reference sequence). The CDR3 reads CASSWGGGGDTQYF. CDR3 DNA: TGTGCCAGTAGCTGGGGCGGGGGCGGAGATACGCAGTATTTT.

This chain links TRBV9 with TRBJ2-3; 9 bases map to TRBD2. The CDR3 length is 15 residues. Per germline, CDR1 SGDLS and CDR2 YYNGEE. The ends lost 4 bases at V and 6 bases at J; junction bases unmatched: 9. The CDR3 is CASSLSGGPGDTQYF. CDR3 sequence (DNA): TGTGCCAGCAGCCTCAGCGGGGGGCCAGGGGATACGCAGTATTTT.

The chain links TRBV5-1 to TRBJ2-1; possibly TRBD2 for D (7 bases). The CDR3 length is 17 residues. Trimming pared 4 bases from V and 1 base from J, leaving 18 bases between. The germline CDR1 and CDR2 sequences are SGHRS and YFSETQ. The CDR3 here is CASSPRGGGVSYNEQFF. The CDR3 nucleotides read TGCGCCAGCAGCCCGAGGGGGGGAGGAGTGTCCTACAATGAGCAGTTCTTC.

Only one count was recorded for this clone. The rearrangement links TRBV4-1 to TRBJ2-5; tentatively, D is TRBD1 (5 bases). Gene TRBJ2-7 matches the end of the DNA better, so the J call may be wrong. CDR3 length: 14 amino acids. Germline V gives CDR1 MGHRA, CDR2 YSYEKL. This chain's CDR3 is CASSQGTGLYEQYF. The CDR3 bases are TGCGCCAGCAGCCAAGGTACAGGCCTCTACGAGCAGTACTTC.

The CDR3 spells CASSLGRQFSGNTIYF. CDR3 sequence (DNA): TGTGCCAGCAGCTTAGGCCGACAGTTTTCTGGAAACACCATATATTTT. The rearrangement uses TRBV7-2 and TRBJ1-3; the D gene is possibly TRBD1 (5 bases). Germline CDR1 and CDR2: SGHTA and FQGNSA. The germline V and J ends were trimmed by 1 base and 1 base, with 11 bases remaining between them. This CDR3 has 16 residues.

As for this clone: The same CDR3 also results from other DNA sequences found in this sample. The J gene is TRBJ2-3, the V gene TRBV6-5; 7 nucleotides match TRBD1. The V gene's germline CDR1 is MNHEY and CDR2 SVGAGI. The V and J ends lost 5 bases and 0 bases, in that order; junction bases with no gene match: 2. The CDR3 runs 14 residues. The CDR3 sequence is CASSPGQSTDTQYF. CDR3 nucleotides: TGTGCCAGCAGTCCGGGACAGAGCACAGATACGCAGTATTTT.

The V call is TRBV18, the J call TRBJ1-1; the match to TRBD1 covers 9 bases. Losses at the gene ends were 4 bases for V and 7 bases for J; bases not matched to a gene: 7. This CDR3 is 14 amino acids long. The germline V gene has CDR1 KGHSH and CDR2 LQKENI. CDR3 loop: CASSLQGANVEAFF. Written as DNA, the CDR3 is TGTGCCAGCTCACTACAGGGGGCTAATGTTGAAGCTTTCTTT.

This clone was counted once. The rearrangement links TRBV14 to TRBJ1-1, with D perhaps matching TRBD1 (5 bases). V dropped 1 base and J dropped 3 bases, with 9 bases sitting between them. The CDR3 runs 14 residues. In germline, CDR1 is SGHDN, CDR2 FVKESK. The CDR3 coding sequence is TGTGCCAGCAGCCAAGCGAGACAGCACACTGAAGCTTTCTTT. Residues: CASSQARQHTEAFF.

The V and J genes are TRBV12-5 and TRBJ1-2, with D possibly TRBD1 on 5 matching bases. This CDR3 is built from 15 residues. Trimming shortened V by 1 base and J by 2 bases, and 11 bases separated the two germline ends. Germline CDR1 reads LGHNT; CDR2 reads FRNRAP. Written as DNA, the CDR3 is TGTGCTAGTGGTTTGGGCACGGCAGGGAACTATGGCTACACCTTC. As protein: CASGLGTAGNYGYTF.

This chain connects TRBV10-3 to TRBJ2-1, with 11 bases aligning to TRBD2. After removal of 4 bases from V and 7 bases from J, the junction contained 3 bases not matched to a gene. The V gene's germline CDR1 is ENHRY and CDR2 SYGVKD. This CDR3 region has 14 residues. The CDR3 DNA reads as TGTGCCATCAGTGTAGCGGGGGGGCCTAATGAGCAGTTCTTC. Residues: CAISVAGGPNEQFF.

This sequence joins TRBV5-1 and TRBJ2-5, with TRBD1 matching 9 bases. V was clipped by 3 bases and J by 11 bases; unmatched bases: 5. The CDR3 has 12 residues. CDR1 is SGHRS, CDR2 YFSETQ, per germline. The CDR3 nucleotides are TGCGCCAGCAGCTCTGGGGACAGGGAGCAGTACTTC. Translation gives CASSSGDREQYF.

CDR3 protein: CASSPQRGEQETQYF. For the CDR3, the DNA is TGCGCCAGCAGTCCCCAGCGGGGGGAACAAGAGACCCAGTACTTC. This sequence joins TRBV5-1 and TRBJ2-5; TRBD2 agrees at 9 bases. The CDR3 is 15 residues long. CDR1 and CDR2 (germline): SGHRS, YFSETQ. Trimming at V came to 5 bases and at J to 2 bases, leaving 7 bases not matched to a gene.

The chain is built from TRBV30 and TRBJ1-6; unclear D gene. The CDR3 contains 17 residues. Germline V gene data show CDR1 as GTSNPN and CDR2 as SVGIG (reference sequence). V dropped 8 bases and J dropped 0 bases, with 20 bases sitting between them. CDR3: CATGQPPLSSYNSPLHF. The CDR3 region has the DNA TGTGCCACTGGGCAACCCCCATTGAGCTCCTATAATTCACCCCTCCACTTT.

CDR3 in amino acids: CASSPGRVNTGELFF. The DNA of the CDR3 is TGCGCCAGCAGCCCCGGGAGGGTGAACACCGGGGAGCTGTTTTTT. The chain links TRBV4-1 to TRBJ2-2; 8 bases map to TRBD2. There are 15 residues in the CDR3. J gave up 1 base and V 4 bases, and 2 bases lay outside the gene matches. Germline V lookup: CDR1 MGHRA, CDR2 YSYEKL.

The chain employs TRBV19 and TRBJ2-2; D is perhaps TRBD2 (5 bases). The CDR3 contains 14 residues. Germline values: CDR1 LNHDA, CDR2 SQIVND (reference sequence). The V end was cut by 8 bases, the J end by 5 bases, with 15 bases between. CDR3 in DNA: TGTGCCAGTGGGGTTATCCCGGGAACCGGGGAGCTGTTTTTT. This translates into CASGVIPGTGELFF. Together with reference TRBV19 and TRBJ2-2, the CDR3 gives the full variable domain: DGGITQSPKYLFRKEGQNVTLSCEQNLNHDAMYWYRQDPGQGLRLIYYSQIVNDFQKGDIAEGYSVSREKKESFPLTVTSAQKNPTAFYLCASGVIPGTGELFFGEGSRLTVL.

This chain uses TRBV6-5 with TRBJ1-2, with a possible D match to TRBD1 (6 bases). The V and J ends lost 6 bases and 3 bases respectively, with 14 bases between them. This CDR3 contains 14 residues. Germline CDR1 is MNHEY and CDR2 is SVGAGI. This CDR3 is CASSKGGHDYGYTF. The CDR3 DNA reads TGTGCCAGCAGCAAGGGGGGGCACGACTATGGCTACACCTTC.

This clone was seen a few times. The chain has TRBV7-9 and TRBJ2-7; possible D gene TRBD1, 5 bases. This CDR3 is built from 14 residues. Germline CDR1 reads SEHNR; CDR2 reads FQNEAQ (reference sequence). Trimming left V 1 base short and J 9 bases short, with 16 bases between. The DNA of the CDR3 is TGTGCCAGCAGCTTAGACGGAATTCAGGGATGGCAGTACTTC. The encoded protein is CASSLDGIQGWQYF.

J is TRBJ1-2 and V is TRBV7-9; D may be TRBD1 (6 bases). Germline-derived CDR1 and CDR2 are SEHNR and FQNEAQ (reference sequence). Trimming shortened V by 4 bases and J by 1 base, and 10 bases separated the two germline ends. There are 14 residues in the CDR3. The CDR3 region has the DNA TGTGCCAGCAGCTCGACAGGCCTTAACTATGGCTACACCTTC. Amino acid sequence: CASSSTGLNYGYTF.

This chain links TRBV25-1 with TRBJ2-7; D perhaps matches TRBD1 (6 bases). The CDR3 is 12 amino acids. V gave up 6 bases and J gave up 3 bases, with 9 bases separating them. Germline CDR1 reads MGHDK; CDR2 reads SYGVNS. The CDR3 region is CASRLQGYEQYF. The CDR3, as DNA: TGTGCCAGCAGGCTACAGGGCTACGAGCAGTACTTC.

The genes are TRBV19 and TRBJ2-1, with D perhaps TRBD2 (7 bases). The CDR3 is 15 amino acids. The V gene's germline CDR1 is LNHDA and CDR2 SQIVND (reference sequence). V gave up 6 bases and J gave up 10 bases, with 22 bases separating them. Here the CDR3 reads CASRRGPTTFEEQFF. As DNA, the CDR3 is TGTGCCAGTAGGCGGGGGCCTACTACCTTTGAGGAGCAGTTCTTC.

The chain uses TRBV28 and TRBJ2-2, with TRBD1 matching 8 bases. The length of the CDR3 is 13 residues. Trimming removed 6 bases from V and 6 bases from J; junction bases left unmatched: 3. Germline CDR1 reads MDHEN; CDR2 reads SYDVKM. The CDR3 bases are TGTGCCAGCAGCCCACAGGGGGCCGGGGAGCTGTTTTTT. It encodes CASSPQGAGELFF.